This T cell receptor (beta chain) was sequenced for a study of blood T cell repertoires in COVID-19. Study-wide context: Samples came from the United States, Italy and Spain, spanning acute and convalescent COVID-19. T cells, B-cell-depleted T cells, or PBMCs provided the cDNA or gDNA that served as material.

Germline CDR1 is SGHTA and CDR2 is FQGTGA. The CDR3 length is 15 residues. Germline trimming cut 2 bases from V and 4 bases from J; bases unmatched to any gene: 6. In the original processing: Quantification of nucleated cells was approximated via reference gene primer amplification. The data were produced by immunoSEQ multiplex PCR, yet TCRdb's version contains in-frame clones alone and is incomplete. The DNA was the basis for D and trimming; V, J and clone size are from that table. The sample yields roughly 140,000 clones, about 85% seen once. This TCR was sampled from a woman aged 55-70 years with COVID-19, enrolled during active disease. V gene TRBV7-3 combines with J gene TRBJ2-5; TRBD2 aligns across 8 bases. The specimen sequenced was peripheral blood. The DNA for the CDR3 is TGTGCCAGCAGCTTAGGCCGGGGGGGTTCAGAGACCCAGTACTTC. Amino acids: CASSLGRGGSETQYF.